These 23 T cell receptor beta chains were sequenced from one sample in a study of tumour-infiltrating T cells in Burkitt lymphoma. Clones were sequenced by immunoSEQ multiplex PCR, and TCRdb holds only the in-frame ones, with some missing. The sample includes 4,000 to 5,000 clones, roughly a quarter of them seen just once. Sequenced input: tumor tissue. These receptors came from a human donor with diffuse large B-cell lymphoma.

This clone was picked up a small number of times. This rearrangement joins TRBV15 to TRBJ2-2, with 8 bases that match TRBD1. Germline V CDR1 and CDR2: LNHNV, YYDKDF (reference sequence). Losses at the gene ends were 4 bases for V and 2 bases for J; bases not matched to a gene: 6. The CDR3 consists of 16 residues. The CDR3 DNA reads as TGTGCCACCAGCATAACCGGGACAGGCAACACCGGGGAGCTGTTTTTT. Amino acid sequence: CATSITGTGNTGELFF.

This clone showed up just a few times. V usage is TRBV7-2 and J usage is TRBJ1-2, with a weak D call TRBD1 (5 bases). Trimming left V 1 base short and J 3 bases short, with 9 bases between. This CDR3 has 14 amino acids. Germline CDR1 and CDR2: SGHTA and FQGNSA. The CDR3 reads CASSLVTRDYGYTF. DNA for the CDR3: TGTGCCAGCAGCTTAGTAACCAGGGACTATGGCTACACCTTC.

V usage is TRBV5-5 and J usage is TRBJ2-7; 9 bases fit TRBD1. The V segment lost 0 bases and the J segment 5 bases; nucleotides outside the gene matches: 18. The V gene's germline CDR1 is SGHKS and CDR2 YYEKEE (reference sequence). The CDR3 totals 19 residues. Here the CDR3 DNA reads TGTGCCAGCAGCTTGGACTTTAGGACAGGGGCCGAGGTAGACAACGAGCAGTACTTC. It encodes CASSLDFRTGAEVDNEQYF.

This clone was found a few times. J is TRBJ2-7 and V is TRBV29-1; TRBD1 matches 7 bases. Trimming at V came to 7 bases and at J to 5 bases, leaving 11 bases not matched to a gene. This CDR3 has 13 residues. Germline-derived CDR1 and CDR2 are SQVTM and ANQGSEA. CDR3 in amino acids: CSGYGDREDEQYF. The CDR3 DNA is TGCAGCGGCTACGGGGACAGAGAGGACGAGCAGTACTTC.

The CDR3: CASSETSNQPQHF. The CDR3 DNA follows: TGTGCCAGCAGTGAAACTAGCAATCAGCCCCAGCATTTT. The chain combines TRBV6-1 with TRBJ1-5; no firm D call. The V end was cut by 2 bases, the J end by 0 bases, with 2 bases between. Germline-derived CDR1 and CDR2 are MNHNS and SASEGT. The CDR3 totals 13 residues.

The genes are TRBV28 and TRBJ1-5; D gene ambiguous. Germline assignment: CDR1 MDHEN and CDR2 SYDVKM. V was shortened by 3 bases and J by 3 bases, with 9 bases between the two germline ends. The CDR3 runs to 14 residues. CDR3 DNA sequence: TGTGCCAGCAGTTTCTCCAGAAACAATCAGCCCCAGCATTTT. It codes for CASSFSRNNQPQHF.

V and J are TRBV4-3 and TRBJ2-1; tentatively, D is TRBD1 (6 bases). CDR1 and CDR2 from the germline V gene are LGHNA and YSLEER. The ends were cut back, 2 bases at V and 3 bases at J, with 8 bases in the middle. The CDR3 totals 14 residues. CDR3 nucleotides: TGCGCCAGCAGCCAATTGGACAGCTACAATGAGCAGTTCTTC. This translates into CASSQLDSYNEQFF.

The genes are TRBV9 and TRBJ2-3; TRBD2 matches 7 bases. The V segment lost 3 bases and the J segment 2 bases; nucleotides outside the gene matches: 6. Germline lookup yields CDR1 SGDLS and CDR2 YYNGEE. The CDR3 contains 15 residues. This CDR3 reads CASSEEAGLTDTQYF. The CDR3 nucleotides read TGTGCCAGCAGCGAAGAAGCGGGACTCACAGATACGCAGTATTTT.

This clone was detected only a few times. J is TRBJ2-3 and V is TRBV6-5, with D perhaps TRBD1 or TRBD2 (5 bases each). The V gene lost 11 bases and the J gene lost 5 bases, with 17 bases spanning the gap. In germline, CDR1 is MNHEY, CDR2 SVGAGI. CDR3 length equals 13 residues. The CDR3 bases are TGTGCCGCGGGCAGGGTCAGTGGAGATACGCAGTATTTT. Encoded protein: CAAGRVSGDTQYF.

This clone was seen only a few times. The rearrangement joins TRBV5-4 to TRBJ1-2; D uncertain. Trimming left V 5 bases short and J 3 bases short, with 14 bases between. CDR1 SGHNT and CDR2 YYREEE come from the germline V gene (reference sequence). The CDR3 runs to 14 residues. CDR3 nucleotide sequence: TGTGCCAGCAGTTATTCGGACGGGTACTATGGCTACACCTTC. It translates to CASSYSDGYYGYTF.

A few counts support this clone. This chain links TRBV29-1 with TRBJ2-2, with D unclear. Germline V gene sequence: CDR1 SQVTM, CDR2 ANQGSEA. V was trimmed by 5 bases and J by 4 bases, leaving 14 bases between them. The CDR3 consists of 14 residues. In nucleotides, the CDR3 is TGCAGCGTTTATTTCCTGGGGTCCACCGGGGAGCTGTTTTTT. Translated, it gives CSVYFLGSTGELFF.

This clone was observed a few times. V gene TRBV30 combines with J gene TRBJ1-1; 8 bases align to TRBD1. CDR1 and CDR2 from the germline V gene are GTSNPN and SVGIG (reference sequence). The CDR3 loop spans 16 amino acids. V gave up 1 base and J gave up 6 bases; unmatched junction bases: 13. CDR3 sequence reads: CAWSATRQGRSPEAFF. CDR3 DNA sequence: TGTGCCTGGAGTGCGACTCGACAGGGGCGAAGTCCTGAAGCTTTCTTT.

The sample holds a few counts of this clone. The chain is built from TRBV5-1 and TRBJ2-7; 9 bases agree with TRBD1. With V trimmed by 2 bases and J by 0 bases, 3 bases remained unmatched. This CDR3 spans 15 amino acids. Germline CDR1 and CDR2: SGHRS and YFSETQ. The CDR3 here is CASSFGQGSSYEQYF. In DNA form, the CDR3 reads TGCGCCAGCAGCTTCGGACAGGGGAGCTCCTACGAGCAGTACTTC.

This clone was found a few times. The chain links TRBV18 to TRBJ2-2; D remains ambiguous. CDR1 KGHSH and CDR2 LQKENI come from the germline V gene. This CDR3 comprises 11 residues. Deletions cut 0 bases from V and 7 bases from J, with 0 bases between. The CDR3 is CASSPPGELFF. The CDR3 DNA reads as TGTGCCAGCTCACCACCCGGGGAGCTGTTTTTT. The full variable domain, rest sourced from reference TRBV18 and TRBJ2-2, is NAGVMQNPRHLVRRRGQEARLRCSPMKGHSHVYWYRQLPEEGLKFMVYLQKENIIDESGMPKERFSAEFPKEGPSILRIQQVVRGDSAAYFCASSPPGELFFGEGSRLTVL.

This clone has just a few counts. This chain's CDR3 is CASSLAGRGSPYEQYF. CDR3 coding DNA: TGTGCCAGCAGCTTAGCGGGCAGGGGGTCACCCTACGAGCAGTACTTC. The chain employs TRBV7-2 and TRBJ2-7; 7 bases align to TRBD1. Germline lookup yields CDR1 SGHTA and CDR2 FQGNSA. The CDR3 contains 16 residues. With 0 bases clipped from V and 2 bases from J, the junction kept 7 bases outside the gene matches.

This clone was detected a few times. The chain is built from TRBV30 and TRBJ1-5, with no clear D. Germline CDR1 and CDR2: GTSNPN and SVGIG (reference sequence). The CDR3 contains 14 residues. The ends were cut back, 3 bases at V and 2 bases at J, with 11 bases in the middle. The CDR3 spells CAWSIGSGNQPQHF. CDR3 DNA sequence: TGTGCCTGGAGCATAGGGTCGGGCAATCAGCCCCAGCATTTT.

This clone appeared a few times. The V call is TRBV2, the J call TRBJ1-2; D is uncertain. This CDR3 comprises 14 residues. Trimming shortened V by 1 base and J by 4 bases, and 10 bases separated the two germline ends. Germline V gene data show CDR1 as SNHLY and CDR2 as FYNNEI. The CDR3 sequence: CASSEEVFFYGYTF. The CDR3 DNA sequence: TGTGCCAGCAGTGAAGAGGTCTTTTTCTATGGCTACACCTTC.

This clone has more than one count but fewer than ten. This chain uses TRBV6-1 with TRBJ2-1; tentatively, D is TRBD2 (5 bases). V lost 0 bases to trimming and J lost 5 bases, with 8 bases between them. The germline CDR1 and CDR2 sequences are MNHNS and SASEGT. The CDR3 is 14 amino acids. The CDR3 bases are TGTGCCAGCAGTGAAGCGCCGGGAAACAATGAGCAGTTCTTC. Its protein is CASSEAPGNNEQFF.

This CDR3 reads CASSVGLDRPYNEQFF. CDR3 sequence (DNA): TGTGCCAGCAGCGTAGGCTTAGACAGACCGTACAATGAGCAGTTCTTC. The chain carries TRBV9 and TRBJ2-1; tentative D call: TRBD1 (5 bases). Germline CDR1 is SGDLS and CDR2 is YYNGEE. This CDR3 has 16 amino acids. The V end lost 0 bases, the J end lost 4 bases, and 14 bases lay between the germline ends.

This clone rates as large (0.1 to 1%). CDR3 nucleotides: TGTGCCAGCAGCGTAGCCGGCGGGAATCTAGATACGCAGTATTTT. It yields the protein CASSVAGGNLDTQYF. The chain links TRBV9 to TRBJ2-3; a weak D match, TRBD2 (6 bases). V lost 0 bases and J 5 bases, leaving 13 bases between the germline ends. This CDR3 contains 15 residues. Germline CDR1 reads SGDLS; CDR2 reads YYNGEE.

This clone was detected only a few times. This chain connects TRBV5-4 to TRBJ1-2; 7 bases match TRBD1. The CDR3 length is 13 residues. Germline V gene data show CDR1 as SGHNT and CDR2 as YYREEE (reference sequence). J gave up 6 bases and V 4 bases, and 6 bases lay outside the gene matches. CDR3 sequence (DNA): TGTGCCAGCAGCGAGACCAGGGGGGATGGCTACACCTTC. Translated: CASSETRGDGYTF.

In its sample, this clone was seen a few times. V and J are TRBV6-5 and TRBJ1-1; no definite D call. CDR3 length: 13 amino acids. Trimming left V 6 bases short and J 9 bases short, with 17 bases between. CDR1 is MNHEY and CDR2 is SVGAGI in the germline V gene. The CDR3 loop reads CASRRDRGGKAFF. CDR3 DNA: TGTGCCAGCAGGCGCGACCGCGGCGGTAAAGCTTTCTTT.

This clone was counted between two and nine times. CDR3 residues: CAWRGSRTNTGELFF. Here the CDR3 DNA reads TGTGCCTGGAGAGGTAGCAGGACGAACACCGGGGAGCTGTTTTTT. The chain employs TRBV30 and TRBJ2-2, with unresolved D. Germline V gene lookup returns CDR1 GTSNPN and CDR2 SVGIG (reference sequence). The CDR3 runs 15 residues. Deletions cut 3 bases from V and 0 bases from J, with 11 bases between.